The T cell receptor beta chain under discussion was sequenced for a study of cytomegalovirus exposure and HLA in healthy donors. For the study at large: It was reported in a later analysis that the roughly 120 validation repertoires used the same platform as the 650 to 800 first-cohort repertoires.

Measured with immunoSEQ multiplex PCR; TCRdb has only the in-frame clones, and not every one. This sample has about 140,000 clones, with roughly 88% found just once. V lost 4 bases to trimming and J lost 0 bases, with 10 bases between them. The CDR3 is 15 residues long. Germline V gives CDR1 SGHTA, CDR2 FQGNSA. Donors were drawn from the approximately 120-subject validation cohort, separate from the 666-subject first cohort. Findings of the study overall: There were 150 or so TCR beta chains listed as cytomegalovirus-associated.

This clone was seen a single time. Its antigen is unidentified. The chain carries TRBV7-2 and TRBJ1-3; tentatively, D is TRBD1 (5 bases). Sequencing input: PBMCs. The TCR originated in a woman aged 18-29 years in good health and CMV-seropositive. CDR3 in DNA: TGTGCCAGCAGCTCTCAGACAGTCTCTGGAAACACCATATATTTT. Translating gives CASSSQTVSGNTIYF.